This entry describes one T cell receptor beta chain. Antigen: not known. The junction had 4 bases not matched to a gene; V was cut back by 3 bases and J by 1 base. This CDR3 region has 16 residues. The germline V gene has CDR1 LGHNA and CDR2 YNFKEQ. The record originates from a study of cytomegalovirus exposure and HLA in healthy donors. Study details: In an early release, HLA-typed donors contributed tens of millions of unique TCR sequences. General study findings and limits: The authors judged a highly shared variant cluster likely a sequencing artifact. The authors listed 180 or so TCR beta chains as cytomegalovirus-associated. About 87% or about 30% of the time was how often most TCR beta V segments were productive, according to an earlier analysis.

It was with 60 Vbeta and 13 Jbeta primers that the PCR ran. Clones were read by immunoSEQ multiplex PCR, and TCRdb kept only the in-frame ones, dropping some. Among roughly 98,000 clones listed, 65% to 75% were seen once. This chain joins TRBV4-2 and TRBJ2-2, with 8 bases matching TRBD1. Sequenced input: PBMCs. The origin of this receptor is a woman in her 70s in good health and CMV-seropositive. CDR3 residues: CASSHTGTGNTGELFF. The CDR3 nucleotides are TGTGCCAGCAGCCATACCGGGACAGGGAACACCGGGGAGCTGTTTTTT.